This entry concerns a single T cell receptor (beta chain). Its target is not known. Germline V CDR1 and CDR2: SEHNR, FQNEAQ (reference sequence). V was pared by 4 bases and J by 2 bases, with 6 bases of the junction left unmatched. The CDR3 covers 16 residues. Diagnoses among patients were locally advanced or metastatic urothelial carcinoma. The sample originates from a study of PD-L1 blockade in urothelial cancer. For the study at large: Dosed intravenously at 1,200 mg every 3 weeks, atezolizumab was initiated by patients at some point between 2014 and 2016.

This table comes from immunoSEQ multiplex PCR, and its TCRdb copy is limited to in-frame clones, with some not included. Among about 71,000 clones listed, roughly 91% were seen once. Findings and limits, study-wide: More expansion of tumor-associated blood clones, seen at 3 weeks, marked durable-benefit patients. Pretreatment peripheral blood TCR clonality that fell below the median predicted better survival among the patients studied.

This chain joins TRBV7-9 and TRBJ2-1; 9 positions match TRBD2. Specimen: PBMCs, collected around atezolizumab (anti-PD-L1) treatment. This TCR derives from a man aged 55 to 70 with urothelial cancer. The CDR3 loop is CASSSLSGGAYNEQFF. The CDR3 DNA reads as TGTGCCAGCAGCTCACTTAGCGGGGGAGCCTACAATGAGCAGTTCTTC.